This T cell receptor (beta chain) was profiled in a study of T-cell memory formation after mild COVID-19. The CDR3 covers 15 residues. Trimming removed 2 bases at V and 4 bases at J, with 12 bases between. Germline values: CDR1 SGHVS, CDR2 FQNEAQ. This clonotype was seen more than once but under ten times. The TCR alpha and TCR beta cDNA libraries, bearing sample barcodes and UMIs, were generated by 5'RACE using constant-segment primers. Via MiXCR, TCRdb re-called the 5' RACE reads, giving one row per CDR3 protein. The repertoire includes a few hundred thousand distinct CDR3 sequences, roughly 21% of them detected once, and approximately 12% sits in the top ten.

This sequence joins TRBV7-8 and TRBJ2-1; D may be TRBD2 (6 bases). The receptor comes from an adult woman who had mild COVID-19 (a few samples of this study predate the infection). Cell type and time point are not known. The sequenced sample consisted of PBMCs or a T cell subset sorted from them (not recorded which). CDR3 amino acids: CASSLRWGDYNEQFF. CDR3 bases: TGTGCCAGCAGCTTAAGGTGGGGGGATTACAATGAGCAGTTCTTC.